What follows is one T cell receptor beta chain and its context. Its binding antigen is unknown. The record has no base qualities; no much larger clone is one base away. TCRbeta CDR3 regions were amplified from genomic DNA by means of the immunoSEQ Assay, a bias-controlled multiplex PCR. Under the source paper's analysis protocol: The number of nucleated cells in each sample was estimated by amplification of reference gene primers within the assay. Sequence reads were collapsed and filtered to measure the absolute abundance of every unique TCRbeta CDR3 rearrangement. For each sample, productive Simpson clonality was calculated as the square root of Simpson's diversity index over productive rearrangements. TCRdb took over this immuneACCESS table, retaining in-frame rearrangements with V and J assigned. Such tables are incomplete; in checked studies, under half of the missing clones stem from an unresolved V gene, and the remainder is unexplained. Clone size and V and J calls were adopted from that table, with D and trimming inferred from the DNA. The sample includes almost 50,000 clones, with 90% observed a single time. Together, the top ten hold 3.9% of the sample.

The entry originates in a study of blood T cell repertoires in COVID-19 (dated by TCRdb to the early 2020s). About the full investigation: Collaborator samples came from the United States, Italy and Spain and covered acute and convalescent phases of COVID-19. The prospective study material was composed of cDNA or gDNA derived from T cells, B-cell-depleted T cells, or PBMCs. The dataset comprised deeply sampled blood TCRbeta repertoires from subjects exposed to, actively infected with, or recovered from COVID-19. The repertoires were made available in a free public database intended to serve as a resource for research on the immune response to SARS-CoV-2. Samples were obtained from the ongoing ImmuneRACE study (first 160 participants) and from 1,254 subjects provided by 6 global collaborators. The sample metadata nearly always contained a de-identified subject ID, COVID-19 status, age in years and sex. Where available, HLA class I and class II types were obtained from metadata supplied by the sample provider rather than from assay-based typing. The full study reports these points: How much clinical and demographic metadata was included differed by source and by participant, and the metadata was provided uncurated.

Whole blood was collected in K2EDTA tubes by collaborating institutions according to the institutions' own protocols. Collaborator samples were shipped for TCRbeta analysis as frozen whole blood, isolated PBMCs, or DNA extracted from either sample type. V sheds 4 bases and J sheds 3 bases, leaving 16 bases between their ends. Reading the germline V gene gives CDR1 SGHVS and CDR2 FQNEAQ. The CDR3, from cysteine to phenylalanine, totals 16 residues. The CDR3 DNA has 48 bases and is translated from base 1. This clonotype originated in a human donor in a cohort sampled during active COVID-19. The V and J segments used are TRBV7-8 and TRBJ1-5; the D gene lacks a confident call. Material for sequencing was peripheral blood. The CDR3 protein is CASSSEVVPHNQPQHF. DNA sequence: TGTGCCAGCAGCTCGGAGGTGGTCCCCCACAATCAGCCCCAGCATTTT. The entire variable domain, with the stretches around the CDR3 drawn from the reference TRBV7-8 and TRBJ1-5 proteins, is GAGVSQSPRYKVAKRGQDVALRCDPISGHVSLFWYQQALGQGPEFLTYFQNEAQLDKSGLPSDRFFAERPEGSVSTLKIQRTQQEDSAVYLCASSSEVVPHNQPQHFGDGTRLSIL.